The 10 T cell receptor beta chains presented below share a single source sample, sequenced in a study of blood T cell repertoires in COVID-19. TCRdb keeps only in-frame clones here, not all; method: immunoSEQ multiplex PCR. Altogether 250,000 to 350,000 clones are present, roughly 87% being singletons, with the ten largest covering 0.75% to 1%. Sequenced sample: PBMCs or T cells enriched from blood (not recorded which). Receptors originate from a woman aged 25 to 39 who had recovered from COVID-19.

This chain joins TRBV10-3 and TRBJ1-5; 7 positions agree with TRBD1. Germline values: CDR1 ENHRY, CDR2 SYGVKD. J gave up 9 bases and V 0 bases, and 11 bases lay outside the gene matches. This CDR3 contains 16 residues. CDR3 in DNA: TGTGCCATCAGTGAGTCAGGGGCAGGGGGGAGTGGGCCCCAGCATTTT. Protein sequence: CAISESGAGGSGPQHF.

The rearrangement uses TRBV2 and TRBJ1-5; 11 positions match TRBD1. Germline CDR1 reads SNHLY; CDR2 reads FYNNEI. This CDR3 has 17 amino acids. J lost 3 bases, V lost 5 bases, and 9 bases had no gene match. CDR3 in amino acids: CASSRDRGWVDNQPQHF. The CDR3 DNA reads TGTGCCAGCAGTAGGGACAGGGGGTGGGTAGACAATCAGCCCCAGCATTTT. The full variable domain, rest sourced from reference TRBV2 and TRBJ1-5, is EPEVTQTPSHQVTQMGQEVILRCVPISNHLYFYWYRQILGQKVEFLVSFYNNEISEKSEIFDDQFSVERPDGSNFTLKIRSTKLEDSAMYFCASSRDRGWVDNQPQHFGDGTRLSIL.

The chain employs TRBV3-1 (or the pseudogene TRBV3-2) and TRBJ1-3, with TRBD1 identical over 7 bases. CDR3 size: 15 residues. V lost 4 bases to trimming and J lost 4 bases; unmatched junction nucleotides: 7. The V gene's germline CDR1 is LGHDT and CDR2 YNNKEL (reference sequence). CDR3 region: CASSPPGGLGNTIYF. The CDR3 bases are TGTGCCAGCAGCCCCCCAGGGGGGTTAGGAAACACCATATATTTT.

The rearrangement links TRBV12-3 or TRBV12-4 to TRBJ1-2, with TRBD1 as a possible D gene (6 bases). The length of the CDR3 is 13 residues. Trimming stripped 3 bases from V and 4 bases from J, with 9 bases between. In DNA, the CDR3 is TGTGCCAGCAGTTTGCAGGGGCTCTATGGCTACACCTTC. It encodes CASSLQGLYGYTF.

The rearrangement uses TRBV7-9 and TRBJ2-2, with D unresolved. The CDR3 totals 13 residues. V lost 2 bases, J lost 6 bases, and 7 bases lay in between. Germline CDR1 and CDR2: SEHNR and FQNEAQ (reference sequence). The CDR3 DNA reads as TGTGCCAGCAGCTTAATTCGTTCCGGGGAGCTGTTTTTT. It codes for CASSLIRSGELFF.

The rearrangement joins TRBV18 to TRBJ1-6, with 7 bases identical to TRBD1. The CDR3 has 14 residues. V was pared by 2 bases and J by 6 bases, with 1 base of the junction left unmatched. Germline CDR1 and CDR2: KGHSH and LQKENI. CDR3 amino acids: CASSPRDSNSPLHF. CDR3 in DNA: TGTGCCAGCTCACCAAGGGACAGTAATTCACCCCTCCACTTT. The full variable domain, its missing parts supplied by reference TRBV18 and TRBJ1-6, is NAGVMQNPRHLVRRRGQEARLRCSPMKGHSHVYWYRQLPEEGLKFMVYLQKENIIDESGMPKERFSAEFPKEGPSILRIQQVVRGDSAAYFCASSPRDSNSPLHFGNGTRLTVT.

CDR3 amino acids: CASSIPRIRQGAYTF. DNA of the CDR3: TGTGCCAGTAGTATCCCGCGTATTCGACAGGGGGCGTACACCTTC. This chain uses TRBV19 with TRBJ1-2, with TRBD1 identical over 10 bases. V gave up 3 bases and J gave up 11 bases; unmatched junction bases: 12. This CDR3 has 15 residues. Germline CDR1 LNHDA, CDR2 SQIVND (reference sequence).

This chain connects TRBV11-3 to TRBJ1-4; 9 bases align to TRBD1. V trimming: 4 bases; J trimming: 4 bases; junction bases outside the gene matches: 4. Per the germline V gene, CDR1 is SGHNT and CDR2 is YENEEA. The CDR3 totals 15 residues. CDR3 amino acids: CASSSGQGYNEKLFF. The DNA for the CDR3 is TGTGCCAGCAGCTCCGGACAGGGGTATAATGAAAAACTGTTTTTT.

Comments on this clone: Its ends do not fully match the called genes, so a read error is possible. The CDR3 DNA reads as TGTGCCAGCAGCCGCGTGAGGGCGGGAGGCCTCTTC. Translated, it gives CASSRVRAGGLF. V gene TRBV28 combines with J gene TRBJ2-1; the match to TRBD2 covers 8 bases. CDR1 and CDR2 from the germline V gene are MDHEN and SYDVKM. This CDR3 is 12 amino acids long.

The rearrangement joins TRBV7-9 to TRBJ1-2; D unresolved. Germline V gene lookup returns CDR1 SEHNR and CDR2 FQNEAQ (reference sequence). V was shortened by 5 bases and J by 0 bases, with 16 bases between the two germline ends. CDR3 size: 16 residues. CDR3: CASSAPLRAANYGYTF. The CDR3 DNA reads TGTGCCAGCAGCGCACCCCTGAGGGCAGCTAACTATGGCTACACCTTC.